This T cell receptor (beta chain) was obtained from a study of cytomegalovirus exposure and HLA in healthy donors. PCR primers comprised 60 Vbeta and 13 Jbeta primers. The method was immunoSEQ multiplex PCR; TCRdb's version includes in-frame clones alone and lacks a portion of them. Counted here are 160,000 or so clones, 65% to 80% occurring once; the ten biggest clones make up around 0.69%. Sequencing was carried out using PBMCs. The clonotype was recovered from a woman in her thirties or forties in good health and CMV-seronegative.

Here the CDR3 DNA reads TGTGCCAGCAGCCTAGACGACAGGCCTAACTATGGCTACACCTTC. Its protein is CASSLDDRPNYGYTF. The J gene is TRBJ1-2, the V gene TRBV5-8; possible D gene TRBD1, 6 bases. The germline V gene has CDR1 SGHTS and CDR2 YDEGEE. Trimming removed 4 bases from V and 0 bases from J, with 13 bases in between. The CDR3 extends over 15 amino acids.